The rows below give T cell receptor beta chains drawn from one sample of a study of human T cells and chemical hapten exposure. Via MiXCR, TCRdb re-called the RACE reads, giving one row per CDR3 protein. The table records tens of thousands of distinct CDR3 sequences, less than 14% of them present only once. The specimen was whole blood, collected in connection with sensitization to the hapten diphenylcyclopropenone (DPC). The origin of the receptors is a woman in her forties or fifties with alopecia areata. Some clones in this sample may be carry-over from other donors' samples. Both conserved end residues are part of each CDR3. Fields, in order: V gene, D gene, J gene, clone size, CDR3 protein, CDR3 DNA. A D gene is named only where the DNA matches it firmly. Clone size is not always given. Where it is, it says once, few, many or a class for expanded clones.

TRBV2	.	TRBJ2-7	.	CASSEINGVWSRSSESEQYF	TGTGCCAGCAGTGAAATCAATGGGGTCTGGAGCAGGAGCTCAGAATCCGAGCAGTACTTC
TRBV19	TRBD2	TRBJ2-1	few	CASRGGGYNEQFF	TGTGCCAGTCGGGGCGGGGGTTACAATGAGCAGTTCTTC
TRBV6-2/TRBV6-3	.	TRBJ2-4	many	CASSYPPGGLGNIQYF	TGTGCCAGCAGTTACCCCCCCGGGGGGCTGGGAAACATTCAGTACTTC
TRBV19	.	TRBJ1-5	many	CASSIGRQGQPQHF	TGTGCCAGTAGTATAGGTCGGCAGGGGCAGCCCCAGCATTTT
TRBV12-3/TRBV12-4	TRBD1	TRBJ2-5	.	CASSSGTGPLQETQYF	TGTGCCAGCAGTTCGGGGACAGGGCCACTCCAAGAGACCCAGTACTTC
TRBV7-9	TRBD1	TRBJ1-1	.	CASSLRGLTDTEAFF	TGTGCCAGCAGCTTAAGGGGGCTGACGGACACTGAAGCTTTCTTT
TRBV6-2/TRBV6-3	TRBD1	TRBJ1-3	many	CASTDRGRGRGNTIYF	TGTGCCAGCACGGACAGGGGCAGGGGTCGTGGAAACACCATATATTTT
TRBV6-6	.	TRBJ1-1	many	CASSYGNQNREAFF	TGTGCCAGCAGCTACGGGAACCAAAACCGGGAAGCTTTCTTT
TRBV3-1	.	TRBJ2-1	many	CASSPWTPGEQFF	TGTGCCAGCAGCCCCTGGACACCCGGGGAGCAGTTCTTC
TRBV20-1	TRBD1	TRBJ1-2	few	CSATQGEGLYGYTF	TGCAGTGCTACCCAGGGGGAAGGGCTCTATGGCTACACCTTC
TRBV29-1	.	TRBJ2-1	.	CSVERLHNEQFF	TGCAGCGTTGAAAGACTGCACAATGAGCAGTTCTTC
TRBV7-9	.	TRBJ2-5	few	CASSFFNQETQYF	TGTGCCAGCAGCTTTTTCAACCAAGAGACCCAGTACTTC
TRBV19	TRBD1	TRBJ1-6	.	CASSIDRDSPLHF	TGTGCCAGTAGTATTGACAGGGATTCACCCCTCCACTTT
TRBV6-2/TRBV6-3	.	TRBJ1-5	.	CASSQRGTPAAQPQHF	TGTGCCAGCAGTCAACGGGGGACCCCCGCGGCCCAGCCCCAGCATTTT
TRBV6-1	.	TRBJ1-5	many	CASAPGQGLPNQPQHF	TGTGCCAGCGCCCCGGGGCAGGGCCTCCCCAATCAGCCCCAGCATTTT
TRBV20-1	.	TRBJ1-2	few	CSAREGRGTNYGYTF	TGCAGTGCTAGAGAAGGCAGGGGCACTAACTATGGCTACACCTTC
TRBV5-1	.	TRBJ2-7	many	CASSLTATSSYEQYF	TGCGCCAGCAGCCTGACAGCGACAAGCTCCTACGAGCAGTACTTC
TRBV24-1	TRBD1	TRBJ1-5	many	CATSDPGQPNQPQHF	TGTGCCACCAGTGATCCGGGACAGCCCAATCAGCCCCAGCATTTT
TRBV12-3/TRBV12-4	TRBD1	TRBJ1-5	many	CASSLWDRGGQPQHF	TGTGCCAGCAGTTTATGGGACAGGGGGGGGCAGCCCCAGCATTTT
TRBV12-3/TRBV12-4	.	TRBJ1-2	many	CASSFGQLNYGYTF	TGTGCCAGCAGTTTCGGTCAGCTAAACTATGGCTACACCTTC
TRBV5-1	TRBD2	TRBJ2-2	many	CASSLSALAVFGELFF	TGCGCCAGCAGCTTATCCGCACTAGCGGTCTTCGGGGAGCTGTTTTTT
TRBV3-1	.	TRBJ2-2	many	CASRLGLNTGELFF	TGTGCCAGCAGACTCGGTCTGAACACCGGGGAGCTGTTTTTT
TRBV3-1	.	TRBJ1-2	many	CASSQDPTGPRGYGYTF	TGTGCCAGCAGCCAAGACCCGACAGGACCAAGGGGCTATGGCTACACCTTC
TRBV5-5	.	TRBJ2-5	.	CASSPAGPQETQYF	TGTGCCAGCAGCCCCGCAGGGCCCCAAGAGACCCAGTACTTC
TRBV30	TRBD1	TRBJ1-6	many	CAWSRDSYNSPLHF	TGTGCCTGGAGTCGGGACAGTTATAATTCACCCCTCCACTTT
TRBV30	.	TRBJ1-5	few	CAWSVGGNNQPQHF	TGTGCCTGGAGTGTAGGGGGGAACAATCAGCCCCAGCATTTT
TRBV3-1	.	TRBJ2-1	few	CASSSVGVGQFF	TGTGCCAGCAGCTCTGTGGGGGTCGGGCAGTTCTTC
TRBV28	TRBD1	TRBJ2-1	few	CATRTGNGDNEQFF	TGTGCCACCCGGACAGGGAACGGGGACAATGAGCAGTTCTTC
TRBV10-3	TRBD1	TRBJ1-1	many	CAIRRTGGDTEAFF	TGTGCCATCAGGAGGACAGGGGGGGACACTGAAGCTTTCTTT
TRBV3-1	.	TRBJ1-2	.	CASSQDSVYGYTF	TGTGCCAGCAGCCAAGATAGCGTATATGGCTACACCTTC
TRBV18	.	TRBJ2-5	many	CASSILESETQYF	TGTGCCAGCTCGATCCTGGAGAGCGAGACCCAGTACTTC
TRBV29-1	.	TRBJ1-5	few	CSVGSDGNQPQHF	TGCAGCGTTGGCTCGGACGGGAATCAGCCCCAGCATTTT
TRBV7-9	.	TRBJ2-3	many	CASSLSQNTDTQYF	TGTGCCAGCAGCCTCTCCCAAAACACAGATACGCAGTATTTT
TRBV6-1	TRBD2	TRBJ2-4	many	CASSAAGLAGAKNIQYF	TGTGCCAGCAGTGCGGCGGGACTAGCGGGAGCCAAAAACATTCAGTACTTC
TRBV29-1	.	TRBJ1-5	many	CSVQESNQPQHF	TGCAGCGTTCAAGAGAGCAATCAGCCCCAGCATTTT
TRBV29-1	.	TRBJ2-1	many	CSVERAGYNEQFF	TGCAGCGTTGAGCGCGCGGGGTACAATGAGCAGTTCTTC
TRBV18	.	TRBJ2-1	few	CASSGGLLDYNEQFF	TGTGCCAGCTCAGGGGGACTCTTAGATTACAATGAGCAGTTCTTC
TRBV28	.	TRBJ2-5	.	CASSGWALGETQYF	TGTGCCAGCAGTGGATGGGCCCTCGGGGAGACCCAGTACTTC
TRBV19	.	TRBJ1-1	.	CASTTAGGRMNTEAFF	TGTGCCAGTACCACGGCGGGGGGGCGCATGAACACTGAAGCTTTCTTT
TRBV11-2	.	TRBJ2-1	many	CASSLVDSYNEQFF	TGTGCCAGCAGCTTAGTGGACAGCTACAATGAGCAGTTCTTC
TRBV28	.	TRBJ1-2	.	CASSPLGGGQGANYGYTF	TGTGCCAGCAGTCCATTGGGAGGGGGGCAAGGCGCCAACTATGGCTACACCTTC
TRBV29-1	.	TRBJ2-1	.	CSGGGLAEFF	TGCAGCGGTGGGGGACTGGCGGAGTTCTTC
TRBV7-9	TRBD2	TRBJ2-5	.	CASSRGRLAGGQETQYF	TGTGCCAGCAGCCGAGGGCGCCTAGCGGGAGGACAAGAGACCCAGTACTTC
TRBV18	.	TRBJ1-4	.	CASSPRRGDGTNEKLFF	TGTGCCAGCTCACCGAGGAGGGGGGACGGCACTAATGAAAAACTGTTTTTT
TRBV7-2	TRBD2	TRBJ2-1	few	CASSLVGSGLVVYNEQFF	TGTGCCAGCAGCTTAGTTGGCTCGGGACTAGTCGTCTACAATGAGCAGTTCTTC
TRBV27	.	TRBJ2-6	many	CASSLAGANVLTF	TGTGCCAGCAGTTTAGCTGGGGCCAACGTCCTGACTTTC
TRBV11-2	.	TRBJ2-7	few	CASSPRGPQPYEQYF	TGTGCCAGCAGCCCGCGGGGCCCCCAACCCTACGAGCAGTACTTC
TRBV14	.	TRBJ2-7	few	CASSRDGGTYEQYF	TGTGCCAGCAGCCGGGACGGGGGAACCTACGAGCAGTACTTC
TRBV7-8	.	TRBJ2-7	few	CASSLRGLEQYF	TGTGCCAGCAGCCTTAGAGGCCTCGAGCAGTACTTC
TRBV7-8	.	TRBJ2-6	few	CASSLDEAGANVLTF	TGTGCCAGCAGCTTAGACGAGGCCGGGGCCAACGTCCTGACTTTC
TRBV6-2/TRBV6-3	TRBD1	TRBJ1-2	few	CASSYLDRRNYGYTF	TGTGCCAGCAGTTACTTGGACAGGCGTAACTATGGCTACACCTTC
TRBV12-3/TRBV12-4	.	TRBJ2-2	few	CASSQARNTGELFF	TGTGCCAGCAGCCAAGCGAGGAACACCGGGGAGCTGTTTTTT
TRBV6-2/TRBV6-3	.	TRBJ2-1	many	CATGSSYNEQFF	TGTGCAACGGGGAGCTCCTACAATGAGCAGTTCTTC
TRBV6-1	TRBD1	TRBJ2-3	.	CASSIRQGATDTQYF	TGTGCCAGCAGTATTCGACAGGGTGCCACAGATACGCAGTATTTT